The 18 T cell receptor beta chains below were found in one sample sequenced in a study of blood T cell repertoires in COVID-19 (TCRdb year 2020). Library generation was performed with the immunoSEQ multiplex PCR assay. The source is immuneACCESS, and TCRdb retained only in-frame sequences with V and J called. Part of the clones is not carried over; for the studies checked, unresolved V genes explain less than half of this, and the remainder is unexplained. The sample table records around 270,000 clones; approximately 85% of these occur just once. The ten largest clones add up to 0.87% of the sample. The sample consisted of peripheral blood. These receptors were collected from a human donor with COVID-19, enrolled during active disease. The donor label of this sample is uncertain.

This CDR3 is CASSPGLAGRETQYF. The DNA for the CDR3 is TGTGCCAGCAGCCCGGGACTAGCGGGACGGGAGACCCAGTACTTC. V gene TRBV5-4 combines with J gene TRBJ2-5, with 13 bases fitting TRBD2. This CDR3 comprises 15 residues. From germline, CDR1 is SGHNT and CDR2 YYREEE (reference sequence). Unmatched junction bases numbered 5, after V lost 4 bases and J lost 5 bases.

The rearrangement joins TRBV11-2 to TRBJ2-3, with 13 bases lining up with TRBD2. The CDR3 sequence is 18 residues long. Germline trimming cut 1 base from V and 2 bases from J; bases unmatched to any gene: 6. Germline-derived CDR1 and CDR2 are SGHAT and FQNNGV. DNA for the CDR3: TGTGCCAGCAGCTTAGTAGGGGGACTAGCGGGATTCACAGATACGCAGTATTTT. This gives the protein CASSLVGGLAGFTDTQYF.

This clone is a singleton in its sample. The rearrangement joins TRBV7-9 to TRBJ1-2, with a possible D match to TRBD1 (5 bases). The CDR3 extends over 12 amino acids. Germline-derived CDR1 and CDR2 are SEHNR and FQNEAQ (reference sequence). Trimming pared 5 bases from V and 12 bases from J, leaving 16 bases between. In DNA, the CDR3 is TGTGCCAGCAGCCCAGCGGGGACGGGGAACACCTTC. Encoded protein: CASSPAGTGNTF.

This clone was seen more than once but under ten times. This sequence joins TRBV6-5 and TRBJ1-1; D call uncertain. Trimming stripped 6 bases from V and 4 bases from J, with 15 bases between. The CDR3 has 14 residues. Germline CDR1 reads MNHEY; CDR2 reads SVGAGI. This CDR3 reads CASRSMAGGTEAFF. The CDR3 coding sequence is TGTGCCAGCAGATCCATGGCCGGAGGCACTGAAGCTTTCTTT.

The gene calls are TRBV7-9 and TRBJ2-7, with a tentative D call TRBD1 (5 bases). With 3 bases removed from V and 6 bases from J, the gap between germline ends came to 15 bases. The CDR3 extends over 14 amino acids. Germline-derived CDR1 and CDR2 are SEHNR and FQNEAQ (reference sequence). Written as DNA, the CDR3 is TGTGCCAGCAGCTTTTCAGCAGGGTCCCGCGAGCAGTACTTC. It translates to CASSFSAGSREQYF.

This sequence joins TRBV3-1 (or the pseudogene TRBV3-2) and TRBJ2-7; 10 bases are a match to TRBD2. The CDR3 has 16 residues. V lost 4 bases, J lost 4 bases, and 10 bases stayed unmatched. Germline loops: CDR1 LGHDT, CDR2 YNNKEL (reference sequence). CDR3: CASSLPRSAGGYEQYF. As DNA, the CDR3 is TGTGCCAGCAGCCTTCCCCGCTCAGCGGGAGGGTACGAGCAGTACTTC.

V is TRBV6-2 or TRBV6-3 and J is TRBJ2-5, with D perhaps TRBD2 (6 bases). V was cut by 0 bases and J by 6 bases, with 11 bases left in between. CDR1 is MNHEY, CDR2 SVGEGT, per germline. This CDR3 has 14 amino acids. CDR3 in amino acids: CASSYSRGEQTQYF. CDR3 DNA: TGTGCCAGCAGTTACTCGCGGGGAGAACAGACCCAGTACTTC.

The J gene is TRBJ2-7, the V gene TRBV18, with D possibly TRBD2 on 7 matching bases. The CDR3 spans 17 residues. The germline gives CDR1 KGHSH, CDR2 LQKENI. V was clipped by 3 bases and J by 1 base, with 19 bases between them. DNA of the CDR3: TGTGCCAGCTCACCCTTCAGGGGAGGGCGCATTTCCTACGAGCAGTACTTC. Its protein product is CASSPFRGGRISYEQYF.

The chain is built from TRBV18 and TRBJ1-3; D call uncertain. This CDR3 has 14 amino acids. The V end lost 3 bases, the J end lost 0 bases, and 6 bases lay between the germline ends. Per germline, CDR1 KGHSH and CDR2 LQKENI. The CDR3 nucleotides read TGTGCCAGCTCACCCGGGAGCTCTGGAAACACCATATATTTT. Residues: CASSPGSSGNTIYF. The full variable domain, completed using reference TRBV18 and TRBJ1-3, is NAGVMQNPRHLVRRRGQEARLRCSPMKGHSHVYWYRQLPEEGLKFMVYLQKENIIDESGMPKERFSAEFPKEGPSILRIQQVVRGDSAAYFCASSPGSSGNTIYFGEGSWLTVV.

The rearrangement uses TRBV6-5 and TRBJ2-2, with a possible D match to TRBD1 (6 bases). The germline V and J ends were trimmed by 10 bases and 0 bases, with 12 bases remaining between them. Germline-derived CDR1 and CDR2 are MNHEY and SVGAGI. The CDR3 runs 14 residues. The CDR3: CATQGTANTGELFF. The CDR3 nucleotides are TGTGCCACCCAGGGGACCGCGAACACCGGGGAGCTGTTTTTT.

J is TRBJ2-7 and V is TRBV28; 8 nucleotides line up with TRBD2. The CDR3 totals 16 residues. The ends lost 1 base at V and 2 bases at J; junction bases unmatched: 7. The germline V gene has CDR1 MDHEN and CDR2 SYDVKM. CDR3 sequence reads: CASSLLSGGSTYEQYF. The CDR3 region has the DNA TGTGCCAGCAGTTTATTGAGCGGGGGATCGACCTACGAGCAGTACTTC.

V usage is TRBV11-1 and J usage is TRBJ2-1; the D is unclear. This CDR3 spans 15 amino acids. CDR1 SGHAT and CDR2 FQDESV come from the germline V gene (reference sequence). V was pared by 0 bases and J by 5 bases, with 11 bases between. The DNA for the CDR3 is TGTGCCAGCAGCTTAGCGCCCCGAGCCCACAATGAGCAGTTCTTC. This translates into CASSLAPRAHNEQFF.

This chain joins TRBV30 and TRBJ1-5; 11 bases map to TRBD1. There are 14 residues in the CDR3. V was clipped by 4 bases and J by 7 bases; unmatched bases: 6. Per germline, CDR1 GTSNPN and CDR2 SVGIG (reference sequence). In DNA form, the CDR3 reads TGTGCCTGGAAGGGGACAGGGGGGTCACAGCCCCAGCATTTT. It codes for CAWKGTGGSQPQHF.

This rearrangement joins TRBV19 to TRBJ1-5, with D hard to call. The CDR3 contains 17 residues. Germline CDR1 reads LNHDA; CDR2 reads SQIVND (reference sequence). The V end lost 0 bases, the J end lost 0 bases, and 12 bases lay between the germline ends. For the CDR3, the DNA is TGTGCCAGTAGTATAGAGCCCGCGTTGTATAGCAATCAGCCCCAGCATTTT. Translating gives CASSIEPALYSNQPQHF.

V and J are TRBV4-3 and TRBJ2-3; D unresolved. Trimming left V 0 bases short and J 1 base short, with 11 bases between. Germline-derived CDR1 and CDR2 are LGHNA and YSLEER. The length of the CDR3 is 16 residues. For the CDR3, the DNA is TGCGCCAGCAGCCAAGATAACCTACCCCGCACAGATACGCAGTATTTT. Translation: CASSQDNLPRTDTQYF.

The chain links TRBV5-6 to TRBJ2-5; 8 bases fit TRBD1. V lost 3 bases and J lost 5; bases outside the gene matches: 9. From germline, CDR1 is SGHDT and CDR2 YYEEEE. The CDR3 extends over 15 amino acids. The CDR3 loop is CASSSRRGRGETQYF. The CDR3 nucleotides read TGTGCCAGCAGCTCCCGCAGGGGGCGCGGGGAGACCCAGTACTTC.

The CDR3 loop is CASSWDRMVAFF. The CDR3, as DNA: TGTGCCAGCAGTTGGGACAGGATGGTGGCTTTCTTT. The rearrangement links TRBV12-3 or TRBV12-4 to TRBJ1-1, with 8 nucleotides matching TRBD1. Trimming removed 4 bases from V and 11 bases from J; junction bases left unmatched: 6. CDR3 size: 12 residues.

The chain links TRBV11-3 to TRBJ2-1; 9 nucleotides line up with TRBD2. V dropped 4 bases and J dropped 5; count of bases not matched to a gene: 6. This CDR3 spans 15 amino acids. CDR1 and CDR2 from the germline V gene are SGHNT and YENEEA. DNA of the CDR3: TGTGCCAGCAGCTCCCGGACTAGCGCAAACAATGAGCAGTTCTTC. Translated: CASSSRTSANNEQFF.